This T cell receptor beta chain was recovered during a study of blood T cells in healthy people across ages. A sample-barcoded 5' primer and a J-beta primer mix were used in a second PCR of roughly 6 to 11 cycles. The yield of each sample was at least 2.5 million CDR3-containing paired-end reads. Using its own MiXCR run on the 5' RACE reads, TCRdb lists one record per CDR3 protein. The sample has around 820,000 distinct CDR3 sequences, 20% to 25% seen once. Each donor was a healthy Caucasian individual from Russia, aged about 6 to 100. This same sample was also part of a study on T cells of mothers and their children. That publication notes: Similar thymic selection effects on TCR recombination output appear in pairs, both related and unrelated.

The clonotype was recovered from a boy younger than 18 in good health. Sequencing input: blood.

DNA of the CDR3: TGTGCCAGCAGCTTAGAGGGACAGGGGGCTTTGAGCTCCTACAATGAGCAGTTCTTC. This sequence encodes CASSLEGQGALSSYNEQFF. The J gene is TRBJ2-1, the V gene TRBV11-1; 12 nucleotides match TRBD1. Germline values: CDR1 SGHAT, CDR2 FQDESV (reference sequence). This CDR3 is built from 19 residues. With V trimmed by 1 base and J by 0 bases, 7 bases remained unmatched. Full variable domain (missing parts from reference TRBV11-1 and TRBJ2-1): EAEVAQSPRYKITEKSQAVAFWCDPISGHATLYWYRQILGQGPELLVQFQDESVVDDSQLPKDRFSAERLKGVDSTLKIQPAELGDSAMYLCASSLEGQGALSSYNEQFFGPGTRLTVL.